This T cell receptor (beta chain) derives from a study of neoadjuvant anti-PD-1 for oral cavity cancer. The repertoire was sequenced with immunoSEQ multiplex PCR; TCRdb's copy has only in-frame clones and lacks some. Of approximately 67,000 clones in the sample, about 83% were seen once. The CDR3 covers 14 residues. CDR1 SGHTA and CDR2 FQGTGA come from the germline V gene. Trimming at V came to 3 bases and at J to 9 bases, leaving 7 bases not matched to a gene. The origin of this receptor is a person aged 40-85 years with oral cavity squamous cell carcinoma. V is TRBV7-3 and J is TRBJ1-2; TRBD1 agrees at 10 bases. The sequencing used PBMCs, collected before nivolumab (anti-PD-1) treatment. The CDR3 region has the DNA TGTGCCAGCAGCTTGGATGGACAGGGGGTTCGCTACACCTTC. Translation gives CASSLDGQGVRYTF.